Below are 24 T cell receptor beta chains sequenced from a single sample in a study of blood T cells in healthy people across ages. PCR was performed a second time for about 7 to 11 cycles using a sample-barcoded 5' primer and a J-beta primer mix. TCRdb reprocessed the 5' RACE reads with MiXCR, giving one entry per CDR3 protein. The table includes about 830,000 distinct CDR3 sequences, roughly 64% detected once. Sequencing input: blood. The source is a man aged 25 to 45 in good health.

The chain combines TRBV10-3 with TRBJ2-1; TRBD2 agrees at 10 bases. J gave up 10 bases and V 10 bases, and 13 bases lay outside the gene matches. Germline V gene lookup returns CDR1 ENHRY and CDR2 SYGVKD. The CDR3 has 14 amino acids. CDR3 sequence reads: CATEEVAGGIEQFF. The DNA of the CDR3 is TGTGCCACGGAGGAGGTAGCGGGGGGCATCGAGCAGTTCTTC.

The CDR3 coding sequence is TGTGCCAGCAGTCAGGGACTCCCGCAGTATGAGCAGTTCTTC. Its translation is CASSQGLPQYEQFF. The genes are TRBV6-4 and TRBJ2-1, with D tentatively TRBD2 (6 bases). This CDR3 comprises 14 residues. Trimming shortened V by 5 bases and J by 8 bases, and 16 bases separated the two germline ends. CDR1 is MRHNA and CDR2 is SNTAGT in the germline V gene.

The chain combines TRBV7-8 with TRBJ2-3, with D possibly TRBD2 on 6 matching bases. CDR3 length: 13 amino acids. Germline V gene sequence: CDR1 SGHVS, CDR2 FQNEAQ. V dropped 4 bases and J dropped 4 bases, with 9 bases sitting between them. In nucleotides, the CDR3 is TGTGCCAGCAGCTCTGCTAGCGCAGATACGCAGTATTTT. Translating it yields CASSSASADTQYF.

This clonotype was seen only a few times. This sequence joins TRBV20-1 and TRBJ1-5, with D hard to call. With 0 bases removed from V and 5 bases from J, the gap between germline ends came to 5 bases. Looked up from germline, CDR1 is DFQATT and CDR2 is SNEGSKA (reference sequence). The CDR3 sequence is 12 residues long. The CDR3 spells CSARDADQPQHF. As DNA, the CDR3 is TGCAGTGCTAGAGACGCAGATCAGCCCCAGCATTTT.

The J gene is TRBJ1-5, the V gene TRBV6-1; 8 bases are shared with TRBD1. V lost 6 bases to trimming and J lost 9 bases; unmatched junction nucleotides: 13. Germline CDR1 and CDR2: MNHNS and SASEGT. There are 15 residues in the CDR3. CDR3 in amino acids: CASRLQGAVLGPQHF. Written as DNA, the CDR3 is TGTGCCAGCAGGCTGCAGGGGGCTGTTTTAGGGCCCCAGCATTTT.

This chain connects TRBV6-1 to TRBJ2-3; tentatively, D is TRBD1 (6 bases). With 8 bases removed from V and 1 base from J, the gap between germline ends came to 16 bases. Germline assignment: CDR1 MNHNS and CDR2 SASEGT. The CDR3 covers 15 residues. CDR3: CASDHRDTGTDTQYF. The CDR3 DNA is TGTGCCAGCGATCACCGGGACACCGGCACAGATACGCAGTATTTT.

The rearrangement links TRBV6-2 or TRBV6-3 to TRBJ2-3, with D unresolved. The V gene lost 7 bases and the J gene lost 5 bases, with 13 bases spanning the gap. Germline V lookup: CDR1 MNHEY, CDR2 SVGEGT. The CDR3 contains 13 residues. The CDR3, as DNA: TGTGCCAGCACCCCCTCTGGGCTAGATACGCAGTATTTT. This translates into CASTPSGLDTQYF.

This clonotype was seen a few times. This sequence joins TRBV7-9 and TRBJ2-5; TRBD2 matches at 8 bases. The germline CDR1 and CDR2 sequences are SEHNR and FQNEAQ (reference sequence). V lost 1 base to trimming and J lost 3 bases; unmatched junction nucleotides: 1. This CDR3 comprises 14 residues. The CDR3, as DNA: TGTGCCAGCAGCTTAGTAGCGGGGAAAGAGACCCAGTACTTC. This sequence encodes CASSLVAGKETQYF.

This clonotype has a single count. V gene TRBV10-3 combines with J gene TRBJ2-1; D perhaps matches TRBD2 (6 bases). Trimming removed 4 bases at V and 0 bases at J, with 16 bases between. Germline V lookup: CDR1 ENHRY, CDR2 SYGVKD. This CDR3 has 17 residues. This CDR3 reads CAISGSRDSSSYNEQFF. The CDR3, as DNA: TGTGCCATCAGTGGCAGTCGGGACTCGAGCTCCTACAATGAGCAGTTCTTC.

The chain couples TRBV20-1 to TRBJ2-7, with a tentative D call TRBD2 (6 bases). The germline V gene encodes CDR1 DFQATT and CDR2 SNEGSKA (reference sequence). The CDR3 covers 14 residues. Trimming stripped 1 base from V and 2 bases from J, with 12 bases between. The CDR3 DNA follows: TGCAGTGCTAGAGCCGGGACTTACACCTACGAGCAGTACTTC. It specifies CSARAGTYTYEQYF.

This clonotype was observed a handful of times. This chain uses TRBV5-1 with TRBJ2-1; TRBD2 matches at 9 bases. Germline V CDR1 and CDR2: SGHRS, YFSETQ. The CDR3 loop spans 17 amino acids. After removal of 0 bases from V and 9 bases from J, the junction contained 13 bases not matched to a gene. CDR3 DNA sequence: TGCGCCAGCAGCTTGGTTAGGGCTAGCGGGAATACAGGTGAGCAGTTCTTC. Translated, it gives CASSLVRASGNTGEQFF.

The CDR3 region is CSASQQGYEQYF. CDR3 nucleotides: TGCAGTGCTAGCCAGCAGGGCTACGAGCAGTACTTC. The chain carries TRBV20-1 and TRBJ2-7; possible D gene TRBD1, 5 bases. This CDR3 spans 12 amino acids. Per germline, CDR1 DFQATT and CDR2 SNEGSKA (reference sequence). The V end was cut by 3 bases, the J end by 3 bases, with 9 bases between.

This clonotype came up once. J is TRBJ2-5 and V is TRBV20-1; possible D gene TRBD1, 5 bases. The tail of the sequence fits TRBJ2-7 better, so the J call may be wrong. The CDR3 loop spans 14 amino acids. Germline loops: CDR1 DFQATT, CDR2 SNEGSKA (reference sequence). Here the CDR3 reads CSARDPGSGREQYF. The DNA for the CDR3 is TGCAGTGCTAGAGATCCAGGTTCAGGGCGCGAGCAGTACTTC.

The chain links TRBV6-4 to TRBJ2-7; D might be TRBD2 (5 bases). Trimming removed 4 bases at V and 0 bases at J, with 10 bases between. The CDR3 consists of 14 residues. Germline V gives CDR1 MRHNA, CDR2 SNTAGT. The CDR3 DNA reads as TGTGCCAGCAGTGGTTTGGAGGCCTCCTACGAGCAGTACTTC. This translates into CASSGLEASYEQYF.

The chain recombines TRBV4-3 with TRBJ2-1; no definite D call. The CDR3 consists of 13 residues. V was cut by 0 bases and J by 10 bases, with 10 bases left in between. Germline V gene data show CDR1 as LGHNA and CDR2 as YSLEER. The DNA for the CDR3 is TGCGCCAGCAGCCAAGAAACGCGCAGCGAGCAGTTCTTC. This gives the protein CASSQETRSEQFF.

The chain couples TRBV6-6 to TRBJ1-5; TRBD1 agrees at 8 bases. The CDR3 spans 15 residues. The germline CDR1 and CDR2 sequences are MNHNY and SVGAGI (reference sequence). V lost 5 bases, J lost 5 bases, and 8 bases stayed unmatched. The CDR3 protein is CASSGTGGGYQPQHF. Here the CDR3 DNA reads TGTGCCAGCAGTGGTACAGGGGGGGGGTATCAGCCCCAGCATTTT.

The V and J genes are TRBV18 and TRBJ1-2, with 7 bases fitting TRBD1. V was pared by 3 bases and J by 8 bases, with 9 bases of the junction left unmatched. The CDR3 spans 14 residues. Germline CDR1 reads KGHSH; CDR2 reads LQKENI. The chain's CDR3 is CASSPTGTAWGYTF. The DNA of the CDR3 is TGTGCCAGCTCACCCACTGGGACAGCCTGGGGCTACACCTTC.

The V gene is TRBV5-1, the J gene TRBJ1-1; D ambiguous. The CDR3 sequence is 15 residues long. The germline CDR1 and CDR2 sequences are SGHRS and YFSETQ. V was clipped by 1 base and J by 1 base, with 11 bases between them. The CDR3 is CASSLHQERNTEAFF. DNA of the CDR3: TGCGCCAGCAGCTTGCATCAGGAGAGGAACACTGAAGCTTTCTTT.

The chain couples TRBV20-1 to TRBJ2-7, with TRBD2 matching 11 bases. The CDR3 spans 14 residues. Trimming took 4 bases from V and 6 from J; bases not matched to a gene: 8. Germline lookup yields CDR1 DFQATT and CDR2 SNEGSKA (reference sequence). The CDR3 loop is CSATAGTSGREQYF. The CDR3 bases are TGCAGTGCTACGGCCGGGACTAGCGGACGCGAGCAGTACTTC.

This clonotype was picked up a small number of times. The V call is TRBV27, the J call TRBJ1-5; 8 bases map to TRBD1. This CDR3 region has 13 residues. V lost 5 bases and J lost 5; bases outside the gene matches: 2. The germline V gene has CDR1 MNHEY and CDR2 SMNVEV (reference sequence). CDR3 sequence: CASSPTGDQPQHF. CDR3 nucleotide sequence: TGTGCCAGCAGTCCGACAGGGGATCAGCCCCAGCATTTT.

J is TRBJ2-5 and V is TRBV12-3 or TRBV12-4; 11 bases agree with TRBD2. J gave up 8 bases and V 6 bases, and 5 bases lay outside the gene matches. The length of the CDR3 is 13 residues. The CDR3 DNA reads as TGTGCCAGCAGATTTAGCGGGAGGGACACCCAGTACTTC. Its protein is CASRFSGRDTQYF.

This clonotype showed up just a few times. The chain's CDR3 is CSVRPLAGGNEQFF. The CDR3 DNA reads TGCAGCGTTCGCCCCCTGGCAGGGGGCAATGAGCAGTTCTTC. The rearrangement joins TRBV29-1 to TRBJ2-1; TRBD1 matches 7 bases. Germline V CDR1 and CDR2: SQVTM, ANQGSEA. Trimming at V came to 5 bases and at J to 6 bases, leaving 10 bases not matched to a gene. This CDR3 region has 14 residues.

CDR3: CASSFLGTGQPQHF. In DNA, the CDR3 is TGTGCCAGCAGTTTTCTCGGGACGGGTCAGCCCCAGCATTTT. The chain joins TRBV12-3 or TRBV12-4 to TRBJ1-5, with a tentative D call TRBD1 (5 bases). Trimming removed 3 bases at V and 6 bases at J, with 12 bases between. The CDR3 extends over 14 amino acids.

The chain is built from TRBV4-2 and TRBJ2-4, with 10 positions matching TRBD1. After removal of 3 bases from V and 9 bases from J, the junction contained 14 bases not matched to a gene. The germline V gene has CDR1 LGHNA and CDR2 YNFKEQ. The CDR3 is 17 residues long. CDR3 amino acids: CASSQNAGTGDESIQYF. The DNA of the CDR3 is TGTGCCAGCAGCCAGAACGCCGGGACAGGGGATGAGAGCATTCAGTACTTC.